The present T cell receptor (beta chain) was sequenced within a study of blood T cell repertoires in COVID-19 (dated by TCRdb to 2020 to 2021). Background for the entire study: Collaborator samples came from the United States, Italy and Spain and covered acute and convalescent phases of COVID-19. The prospective study material was composed of cDNA or gDNA derived from T cells, B-cell-depleted T cells, or PBMCs. The dataset comprised deeply sampled blood TCRbeta repertoires from subjects exposed to, actively infected with, or recovered from COVID-19. The repertoires were released in a freely available public database meant as a resource for research on the immune response to SARS-CoV-2. Samples were obtained from the ongoing ImmuneRACE study (first 160 participants) and from some 1,200 subjects provided by 6 global collaborators. A de-identified subject ID, COVID-19 status, age in years and sex were almost always included in the sample metadata. Where available, HLA class I and class II types were taken from metadata supplied by the sample provider and were not determined by assay-based typing.

What the work shows at the level of the full study, not this receptor alone: The amount of clinical and demographic metadata varied by source and participant and was provided uncurated.

CDR1 LNHDA and CDR2 SQIVND are derived from the germline V gene (reference sequence). CDR3 length: 14 amino acids, cysteine to phenylalanine. Only the CDR3 part of the read is kept: 42 bases, read in frame from the first base. At the junction V is shortened by 4 bases and J by 3 bases, with 12 bases in between. TCRbeta CDR3 regions were amplified from genomic DNA using the immunoSEQ Assay, a bias-controlled multiplex PCR. Under the source paper's analysis protocol: The number of nucleated cells in each sample was estimated by amplification of reference gene primers within the assay. To quantify the absolute abundance of each unique TCRbeta CDR3 rearrangement, sequence reads were collapsed and filtered. For each sample, productive Simpson clonality was calculated by taking the square root of Simpson's diversity index across productive rearrangements. Not all clones reach the TCRdb copy of this immuneACCESS table, which keeps in-frame sequences only. Checked studies attribute under half of the gap to unresolved V genes and leave the rest unexplained. The V and J calls and clone size are taken from that table; D and trimming were inferred from the DNA. The sample yields fewer than 250,000 clones; 83% were counted once. Jointly, the top ten make up approximately 4% of the sample.

This clone has only one observation. No cognate antigen has been identified for it. No much larger clone exists at a distance of one base, and base qualities are not known. Enrolling through a virtual design, the prospective study's participants ranged in age from about 18 to 100 years and lived across roughly 23 United States geographic areas. Cohort assignment in the prospective study relied on participant-reported clinical history from a screening survey and a study questionnaire. Exposed participants were defined as having been in contact with someone with a PCR-confirmed or clinician-diagnosed COVID-19 case within 2 weeks of study entry. Each participant in the prospective study had whole blood, serum and a nasopharyngeal or oropharyngeal swab collected by mobile phlebotomists. Over a roughly 2-month period, participants in the prospective study had the option of providing additional blood draws and questionnaires. Prospective study blood samples were shipped either frozen or at room temperature before DNA extraction.

Recombination connected TRBV19 to TRBJ1-2; perhaps TRBD1 is the D gene, with 5 bases matching. This receptor was taken from a woman aged 40 to 55 who had been exposed to COVID-19. The sequenced sample consisted of PBMCs or T cells enriched from blood (not recorded which). The CDR3 sequence is CASSKQGKDYGYTF. The nucleotide sequence is given as TGTGCCAGTAGTAAGCAGGGAAAAGACTATGGCTACACCTTC.